This entry lists 2 T cell receptor beta chains sequenced from one sample in a study of cytomegalovirus exposure and HLA in healthy donors. It was with 60 Vbeta and 13 Jbeta primers that the PCR ran. Sequenced by immunoSEQ multiplex PCR; TCRdb stores in-frame clones only, minus some. The table includes fewer than 150,000 clones, about 80% detected once. Sequenced material: PBMCs. The receptors were sampled from a male donor in good health and CMV-seronegative.

The rearrangement links TRBV9 to TRBJ1-3, with D tentatively TRBD1 (6 bases). Germline CDR1 reads SGDLS; CDR2 reads YYNGEE. The CDR3 has 16 amino acids. V gave up 2 bases and J gave up 1 base, with 13 bases separating them. The chain's CDR3 is CASSVGPRGSGNTIYF. In nucleotides, the CDR3 is TGTGCCAGCAGCGTGGGCCCCAGGGGATCTGGAAACACCATATATTTT.

V gene TRBV9 combines with J gene TRBJ2-5; 9 bases align to TRBD2. Trimming cost V 0 bases and J 6 bases; bases outside gene matches: 12. The CDR3 contains 17 residues. Germline V lookup: CDR1 SGDLS, CDR2 YYNGEE. The CDR3 nucleotides read TGTGCCAGCAGCGTAGGAAGCGGGGGGTTCCGGGGGAAGACCCAGTACTTC. This gives the protein CASSVGSGGFRGKTQYF.